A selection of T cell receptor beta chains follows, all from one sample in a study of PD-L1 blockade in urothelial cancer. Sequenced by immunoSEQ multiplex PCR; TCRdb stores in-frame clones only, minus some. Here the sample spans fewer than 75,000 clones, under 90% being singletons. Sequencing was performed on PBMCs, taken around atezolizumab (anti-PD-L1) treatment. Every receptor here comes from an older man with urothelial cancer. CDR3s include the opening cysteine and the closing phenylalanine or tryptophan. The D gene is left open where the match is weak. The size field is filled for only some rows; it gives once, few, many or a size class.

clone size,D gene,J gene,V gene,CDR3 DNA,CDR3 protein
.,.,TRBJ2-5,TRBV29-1,TGCAGCGTGGATGGAGAACAAGAGACCCAGTACTTC,CSVDGEQETQYF
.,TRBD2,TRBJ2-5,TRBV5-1,TGCGCCAGCAGCTCGGGACTAGCGGGACTGGGTCAAGAGACCCAGTACTTC,CASSSGLAGLGQETQYF
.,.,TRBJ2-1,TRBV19,TGTGCCAGTAGTATACATGGGGTAGCGGCCCTAATGGGGAATGAGCAGTTCTTC,CASSIHGVAALMGNEQFF
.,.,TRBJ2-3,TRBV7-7,TGTGCCAGCAGTTTGGACAGCGCTAGCACAGATACGCAGTATTTT,CASSLDSASTDTQYF
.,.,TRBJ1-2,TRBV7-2,TGTGCCAGCAGCTTAGATAGTGGGGGCCTGGGGAGTGGCTACACCTTC,CASSLDSGGLGSGYTF
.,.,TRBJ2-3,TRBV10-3,TGTGCCATCAGTACCGGGACTGGAGGCACAGATACGCAGTATTTT,CAISTGTGGTDTQYF
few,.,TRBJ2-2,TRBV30,TGTGCCTGTACCACCCGGGACACCTACACCGGGGAGCTGTTTTTT,CACTTRDTYTGELFF
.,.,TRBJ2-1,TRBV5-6,TGTGCCAGCATGGTCGATCTTAGCTCCTACAATGAGCAGTTCTTC,CASMVDLSSYNEQFF
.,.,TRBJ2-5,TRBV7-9,TGTGCCAGCAGCAGGGAGGTGACCCAGTACTTC,CASSREVTQYF
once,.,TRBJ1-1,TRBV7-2,TGTGCCAGCAGCTTAGGGCGGATGAACACTGAAGCTTTCTTT,CASSLGRMNTEAFF
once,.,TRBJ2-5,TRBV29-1,TGCAGCGGGTGGGGGAGGCGGACCCAGTACTTC,CSGWGRRTQYF
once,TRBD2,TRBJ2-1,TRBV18,TGTGCCAGCTCACCGTCCGGGACTAGAATAAACAATGAGCAGTTCTTC,CASSPSGTRINNEQFF
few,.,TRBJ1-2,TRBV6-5,TGTGCCAGCAGTTACTATCGGGGGTCAGGAGGCTACACCTTC,CASSYYRGSGGYTF
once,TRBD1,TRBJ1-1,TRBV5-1,TGCGCCAGCAGCCGGGACAGTCAAGCTTTCTTT,CASSRDSQAFF